This paragraph reports one TCR beta chain. Antigen unknown. TCRbeta library construction was performed incorporating unique molecular identifiers. One entry per CDR3 protein results from TCRdb running MiXCR on the PCR reads. The sample lists fewer than 750,000 distinct CDR3 sequences; 27% were seen once. The data belong to a study of T-cell reconstitution after alpha-beta-depleted transplantation in children. The germline gives CDR1 SGHRS, CDR2 YFSETQ. The CDR3 has 13 amino acids. V was clipped by 3 bases and J by 7 bases, with 11 bases between them. Notes on the study in general: Where alpha-beta T cells came from about two months after transplant was reportedly several hundred expanded graft clones. Diversity of TCRbeta at day 60 was high in some patients, arising from surviving recipient T cells and thymic progenitors. Newly generated T cells supplied most T-cell counts and diversity one year post-transplant.

The sample here was PBMCs, taken before TCRalphabeta/CD19-depleted stem cell transplant. The clonotype comes from a boy under three years old with Wiskott-Aldrich syndrome, due to receive a stem cell transplant. This rearrangement joins TRBV5-1 to TRBJ1-3; no firm D call. CDR3 region: CASSSEPRNTIYF. CDR3 coding DNA: TGCGCCAGCAGCTCAGAACCCCGGAACACCATATATTTT.